The TCR beta chain described here comes from a study of shared clonotypes between healthy human individuals. Generated by immunoSEQ multiplex PCR, the TCRdb table keeps only in-frame clones and is missing some. Of 230,000 or so clones detected, 60% to 70% appear once; the ten largest clones hold approximately 10%. Every donor was a Caucasian adult from Nashville, Tennessee. This sequence originates from a man younger than 40 in good health. What was sequenced was memory CD4+ T cells sorted from blood. Subset denoted: CD45RA-negative fraction.

The CDR3 loop reads CSACWLGVGTDTQYF. The CDR3 bases are TGCAGCGCGTGCTGGTTGGGAGTCGGCACAGATACGCAGTATTTT. This rearrangement joins TRBV29-1 to TRBJ2-3; perhaps TRBD2 as D (5 bases). The length of the CDR3 is 15 residues. V was clipped by 7 bases and J by 1 base, with 18 bases between them. The germline V gene encodes CDR1 SQVTM and CDR2 ANQGSEA.